This T cell receptor (beta chain) was found in a study of cytomegalovirus exposure and HLA in healthy donors (TCRdb year 2017). For context, the study as a whole: An earlier analysis of some 620 of the donors reported 276 Gb of sequence data and around 110 million unique TCR beta sequences obtained from around 190 million T cells. An early release that covered about 640 HLA-typed donors contained about 290 gigabases of sequencing data and about 84 million unique TCR sequences. The genetic ancestry cluster associated with self-reported Caucasian donors included roughly 84% of the approximately 400 genotyped donors. The study was designed to test whether signatures of past pathogen exposure could be identified by cataloging public T cell receptors. The T cell repertoires of roughly 660 subjects were profiled by immunosequencing and related to cytomegalovirus serostatus. Besides the first cohort of approximately 710 subjects, a separate validation cohort made up of 120 different subjects was used. To predict cytomegalovirus infection status, the study brought together high-throughput TCR immunosequencing, statistical association of individual TCRs with disease status, and machine learning. A later analysis re-analyzed previously published TCR beta repertoires from 666 donors and added high-resolution HLA genotyping to study TCR occurrence patterns. In the later analysis, no new phenotypic data were used to find candidate immune exposures; instead, reliance was placed on TCR beta sequences and their occurrence across donors. To decide whether each TCR beta V gene segment behaved as functional or pseudogenic, an earlier analysis of some 540 of the donors relied on high-throughput TCR beta sequencing. Donor age, sex, ethnicity and CMV serostatus were collected together with the repertoire data. A later genetic analysis used genome-wide SNP genotypes for about 60% of the roughly 670 donors, treating that subset as a discovery cohort. Every repertoire in the discovery cohort had been generated on one and the same sequencing platform. HLA typing included class I and class II loci at four-digit resolution. The number of typed donors differed by locus: about 620-630 for A, B, C, DRB1 and DQB1; some 500 for DQA1; around 580 for DPA1; and 400 to 480 for DPB1. Roughly 5 DR-DQ haplotypes were handled as single units for association and clustering, since linkage in the cohort was strong. Among 300 to 500 genotyped donors of the cohort, an average of approximately 200,000 unique TCR beta nucleotide sequences was sequenced per donor, of which roughly 18% were non-productive. What the authors observed across the whole study: A cluster of highly shared sequence variants was judged likely to be a technical artifact of the sequencing pipeline. Because HLA typing was missing for some donors at each locus, association tests included only the typed subset. A later analysis reported that several top co-occurrence clusters appeared linked to parvovirus B19, influenza, CMV and Epstein-Barr virus. This cohort had only TCR beta chains sequenced, and the lack of alpha or paired-chain data limited which features could be detected. When HLA alleles, especially DR and DQ, strongly co-occurred, attributing TCR associations to individual alleles was difficult. Immune exposure information for the cohort was limited to CMV serostatus. Compared with equally common non-associated chains, HLA-associated TCR beta chains in a later analysis were more clonally expanded and had lower generation probabilities. The presence/absence analyses assumed that sequencing depth was roughly uniform across donors, and that assumption may not be true. The study gave a list of under 200 TCR beta chains associated with cytomegalovirus. Linkage disequilibrium might explain the correlated functional status among segregating V segments, but an unknown experimental factor could not be excluded. A later analysis found that TCR association rates varied across HLA loci, with DRB1 alleles showing the most associated TCRs and HLA-C alleles the fewest. Most TCR sequences were observed very rarely across donors, whereas some public TCRs were present in many individuals. It was suggested by the authors that the approach could potentially be generalized to other disease states and immunological phenotypes. According to a later analysis, most CMV-associated TCR beta chains appeared to be HLA-restricted, and the HLA associations seemed to be driven largely by CMV exposure. In vitro tests confirmed that a few of the cytomegalovirus-associated TCR beta chains recognize cytomegalovirus antigens. At a false discovery rate of 0.05, a later analysis linked under 20,000 TCR beta sequences to specific HLA alleles. In an earlier analysis of around 600 of the donors, most TCR beta V segments were observed in productive rearrangements about 87% or about 30% of the time, broadly matching IMGT annotations. The earlier analysis of about 600 of the donors excluded over 15 rarely observed V segments, including chromosome 9 orphons, because counts were too low. According to a later genetic analysis, donors in an Asian-associated ancestry cluster had fewer N-insertions in productive TCRs than the roughly 670-donor mean. V-gene and J-gene trimming of TCR beta chains was associated with a missense DCLRE1C variant in a later genetic analysis, and the association was replicated in an independent cohort. Some IMGT-functional V segments, including TRBV6-2 and TRBV6-3, could not be distinguished by the 87-base-pair reads and were therefore excluded. Cytomegalovirus status was reported to be diagnosed by the classifier with high specificity and sensitivity in both the original and validation cohorts. A further reported finding was that TCR beta sequences accurately predicted the HLA-A and HLA-B alleles for most subjects in the first cohort.

As to this clone: Its antigen is still unknown. Qualities for individual bases were not recorded, and no much larger clone is one base off.

The CDR1 and CDR2 encoded by the germline V gene are SNHLY and FYNNEI. The CDR3 spans 13 residues, from the cysteine through the phenylalanine. The sequence is cut down to CDR3 DNA, 39 bases in frame from base 1. V loses 3 bases of germline sequence and J loses 3 bases, and the interval between the two ends is 6 bases. In total, 500 to 700 healthy bone marrow donors made up the cohort. At the time of sampling, every cohort member was nominally healthy, though immune exposures that went unrecorded were likely present. The donor tested CMV seropositive and was one of the 289 seropositive cohort members. Every donor gave a peripheral blood sample, and the peripheral blood mononuclear cells from that sample were used for TCR beta sequencing. Genomic DNA was extracted from the blood cell samples with the Qiagen DNeasy Blood Extraction Kit. Library prep was done by the immunoSEQ multiplex PCR assay. A mixture of 60 forward primers for TCR Vbeta segments and 13 reverse primers for TCR Jbeta segments was used in the multiplex PCR. Amplification of the CDR3 region of rearranged TCR beta genes was performed with a multiplex PCR assay on genomic DNA. On the Illumina HiSeq System, the amplified TCR beta libraries were sequenced as 87-base-pair reads. The authors processed their data as follows. Across the 500 to 700 repertoires, a later analysis counted roughly 84 million unique TCR beta chains, 9.5 million to 12 million of which were shared by at least two donors. Raw reads were error-corrected and collapsed into unique sequences with a nearest-neighbor algorithm that merged closely related sequences to remove PCR and sequencing errors. CDR3 sequences were aligned to IMGT reference sequences to assign V, D and J gene segments. For a sequence to be retained, a match of at least six nucleotides to both a V gene segment and a J gene segment was required. Rearrangements were called productive when the CDR3 lacked stop codons and stayed in frame with V and J; all others were non-productive. CDR3 was defined by IMGT convention, running from the second conserved V-encoded cysteine to the conserved J-encoded phenylalanine. In an earlier analysis of just under 600 of the donors, sequences lacking an unambiguous match to a single V gene segment were excluded. An earlier analysis of some 610 of the donors called V segments functional above 56.7% productive rearrangements and segregating when the between-donor standard deviation exceeded 5%. To diagnose cytomegalovirus status from the catalog of TCR beta chain sequences, a statistical classification framework was built. In a later analysis, V and J genes were assigned by comparing TCR nucleotide sequences against IMGT/GENE-DB human TR gene sequences. Using the TCRdist pipeline, a later analysis assigned CDR3 sequences along with most-parsimonious VDJ recombination scenarios. In a later analysis, each TCR beta chain was defined by its CDR3 amino acid sequence together with its V-gene family, and reads without a unique V-gene family were excluded. In a later analysis, approximately 640 highly shared, low-generation-probability nucleotide sequences were removed to address suspected cross-contamination and a sequencing artifact. In a later analysis, a clonal expansion index for each public chain was calculated from normalized within-repertoire ranks of inferred template counts. A later analysis computed generation probabilities with a VDJ recombination model fitted to out-of-frame rearrangements, and checked the results against IGoR. In a later analysis, hypergeometric tests were used to score TCR-TCR, TCR-HLA and TCR-CMV co-occurrence, with a repertoire-size bias correction applied to TCR pairs. False discovery rates were estimated in a later analysis by permuting HLA or CMV assignments 20 times. In a later analysis, co-occurring TCRs were grouped using DBSCAN, and TCRdist sequence similarity was added for clustering within HLA-allele-positive subsets. Repertoires with fewer than 30,000 or more than 120,000 public chains, plus five repertoires with anomalous nucleotide sharing, were excluded from co-occurrence clustering. TCRdb obtained this table from immuneACCESS and retained in-frame rearrangements with V and J assigned. These tables miss some clones; where compared with another copy, unresolved V genes account for less than half of the shortfall, and the remainder is unexplained. V and J calls and clone size are given by that table; D and trimming were obtained from the DNA. In all, the sample holds 150,000 to 200,000 clones, and about 83% of those were seen once. Clones ranked in the top ten supply 6% of the sample.

What was sequenced was PBMCs. The rearrangement combines TRBV2 with TRBJ1-3, with the identity of the D gene unclear. This TCR derives from a woman in her thirties in good health and CMV-seropositive. The CDR3 in this case is CASSENSGNTIYF. The DNA sequence reads TGTGCCAGCAGTGAGAACAGTGGAAACACCATATATTTT.